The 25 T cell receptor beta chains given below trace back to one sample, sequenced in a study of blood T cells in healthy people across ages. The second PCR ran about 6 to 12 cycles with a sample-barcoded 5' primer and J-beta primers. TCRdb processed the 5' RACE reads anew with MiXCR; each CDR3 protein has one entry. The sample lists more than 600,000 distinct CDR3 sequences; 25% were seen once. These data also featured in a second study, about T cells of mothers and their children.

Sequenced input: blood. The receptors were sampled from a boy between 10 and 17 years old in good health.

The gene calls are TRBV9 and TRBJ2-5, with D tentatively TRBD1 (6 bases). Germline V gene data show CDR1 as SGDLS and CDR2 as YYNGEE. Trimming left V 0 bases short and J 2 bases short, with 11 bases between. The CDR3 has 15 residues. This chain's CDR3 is CASSVAAGQQETQYF. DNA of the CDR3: TGTGCCAGCAGCGTAGCCGCAGGACAGCAAGAGACCCAGTACTTC.

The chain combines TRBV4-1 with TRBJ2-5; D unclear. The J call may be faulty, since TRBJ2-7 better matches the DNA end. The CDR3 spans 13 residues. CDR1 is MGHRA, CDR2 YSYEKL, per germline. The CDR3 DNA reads TGCGCCAGCAGCCAAGAGGCAGAATACGAGCAGTACTTC. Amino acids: CASSQEAEYEQYF.

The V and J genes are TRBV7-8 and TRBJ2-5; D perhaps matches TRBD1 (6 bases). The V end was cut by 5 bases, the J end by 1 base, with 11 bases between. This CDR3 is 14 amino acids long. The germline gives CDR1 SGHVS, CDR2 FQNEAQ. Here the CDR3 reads CASSNGQIQETQYF. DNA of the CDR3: TGTGCCAGCAGCAACGGACAGATCCAAGAGACCCAGTACTTC.

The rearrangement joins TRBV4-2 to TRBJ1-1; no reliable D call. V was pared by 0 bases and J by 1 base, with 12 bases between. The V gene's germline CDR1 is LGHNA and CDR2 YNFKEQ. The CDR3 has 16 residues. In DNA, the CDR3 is TGTGCCAGCAGCCAAGATCTTCCAGCAGAGAACACTGAAGCTTTCTTT. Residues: CASSQDLPAENTEAFF.

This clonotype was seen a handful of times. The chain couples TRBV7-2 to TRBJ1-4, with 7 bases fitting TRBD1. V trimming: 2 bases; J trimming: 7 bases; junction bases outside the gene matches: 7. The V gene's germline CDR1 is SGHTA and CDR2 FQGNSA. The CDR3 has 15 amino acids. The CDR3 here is CASSLTGRGSEKLFF. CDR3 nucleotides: TGTGCCAGCAGCTTAACTGGCAGGGGGAGTGAAAAACTGTTTTTT.

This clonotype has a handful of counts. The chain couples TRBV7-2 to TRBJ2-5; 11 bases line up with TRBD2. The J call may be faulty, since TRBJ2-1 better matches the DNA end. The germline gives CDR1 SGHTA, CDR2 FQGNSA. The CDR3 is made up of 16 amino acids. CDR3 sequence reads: CASSRPGLAVYNEQFF. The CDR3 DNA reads TGTGCCAGCAGTCGCCCGGGACTAGCGGTGTACAATGAGCAGTTCTTC.

For the CDR3, the DNA is TGCAGTGCTACCCCCAGGGGACCCTACGAGCAGTACTTC. Its protein is CSATPRGPYEQYF. The V gene is TRBV20-1, the J gene TRBJ2-7; possible D gene TRBD1, 6 bases. V gave up 4 bases and J gave up 2 bases, with 12 bases separating them. This CDR3 is 13 amino acids long. Germline V lookup: CDR1 DFQATT, CDR2 SNEGSKA (reference sequence).

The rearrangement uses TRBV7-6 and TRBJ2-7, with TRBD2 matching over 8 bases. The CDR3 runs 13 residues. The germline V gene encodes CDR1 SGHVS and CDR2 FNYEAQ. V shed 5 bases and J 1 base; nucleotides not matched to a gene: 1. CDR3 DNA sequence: TGTGCCAGCAGCGAGCGGGAGTCCTACGAGCAGTACTTC. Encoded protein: CASSERESYEQYF.

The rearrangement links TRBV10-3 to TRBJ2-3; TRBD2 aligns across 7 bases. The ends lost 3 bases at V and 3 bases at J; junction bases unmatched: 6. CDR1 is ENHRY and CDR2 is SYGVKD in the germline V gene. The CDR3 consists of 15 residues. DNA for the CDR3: TGTGCCATCAGTGAAGGCGGGAGCAAGACAGATACGCAGTATTTT. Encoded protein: CAISEGGSKTDTQYF.

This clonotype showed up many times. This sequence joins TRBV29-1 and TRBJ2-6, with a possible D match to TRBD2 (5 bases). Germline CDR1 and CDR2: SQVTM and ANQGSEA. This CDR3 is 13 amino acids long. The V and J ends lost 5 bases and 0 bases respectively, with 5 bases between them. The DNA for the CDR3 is TGCAGCGTTCGGGACTCTGGGGCCAACGTCCTGACTTTC. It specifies CSVRDSGANVLTF.

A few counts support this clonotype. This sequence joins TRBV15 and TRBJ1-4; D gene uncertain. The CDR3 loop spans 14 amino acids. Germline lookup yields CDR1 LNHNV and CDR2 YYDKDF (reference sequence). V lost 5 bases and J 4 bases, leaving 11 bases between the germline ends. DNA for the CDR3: TGTGCCACCAGCCTCATGGAGGGTAATGAAAAACTGTTTTTT. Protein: CATSLMEGNEKLFF.

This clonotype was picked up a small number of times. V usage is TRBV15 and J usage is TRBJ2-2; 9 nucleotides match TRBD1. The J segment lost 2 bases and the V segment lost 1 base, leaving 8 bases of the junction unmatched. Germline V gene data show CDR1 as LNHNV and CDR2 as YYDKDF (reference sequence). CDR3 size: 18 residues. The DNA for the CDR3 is TGTGCCACCAGCAGAGGATATCCGGGACAGGGTAACACCGGGGAGCTGTTTTTT. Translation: CATSRGYPGQGNTGELFF. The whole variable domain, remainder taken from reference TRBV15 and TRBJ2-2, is DAMVIQNPRYQVTQFGKPVTLSCSQTLNHNVMYWYQQKSSQAPKLLFHYYDKDFNNEADTPDNFQSRRPNTSFCFLDIRSPGLGDTAMYLCATSRGYPGQGNTGELFFGEGSRLTVL.

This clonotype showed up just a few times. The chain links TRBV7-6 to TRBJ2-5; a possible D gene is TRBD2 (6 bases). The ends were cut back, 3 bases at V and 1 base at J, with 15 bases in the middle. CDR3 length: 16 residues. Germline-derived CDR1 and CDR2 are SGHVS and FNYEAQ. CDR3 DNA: TGTGCCAGCAGCTTTTCCCGGGACGGGGGCCAAGAGACCCAGTACTTC. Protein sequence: CASSFSRDGGQETQYF. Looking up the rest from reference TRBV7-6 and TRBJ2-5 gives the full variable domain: GAGVSQSPRYKVTKRGQDVALRCDPISGHVSLYWYRQALGQGPEFLTYFNYEAQQDKSGLPNDRFSAERPEGSISTLTIQRTEQRDSAMYRCASSFSRDGGQETQYFGPGTRLLVL.

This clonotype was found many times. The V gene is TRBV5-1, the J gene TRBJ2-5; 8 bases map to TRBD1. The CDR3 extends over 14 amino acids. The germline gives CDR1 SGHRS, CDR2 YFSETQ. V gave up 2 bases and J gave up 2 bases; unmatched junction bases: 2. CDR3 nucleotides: TGCGCCAGCAGCTTACAGGGGGAACAAGAGACCCAGTACTTC. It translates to CASSLQGEQETQYF.

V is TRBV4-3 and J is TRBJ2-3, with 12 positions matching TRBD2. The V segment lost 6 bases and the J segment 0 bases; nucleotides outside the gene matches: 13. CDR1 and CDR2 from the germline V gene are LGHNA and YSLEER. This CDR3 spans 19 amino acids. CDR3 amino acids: CASSSTSGGPRGSTDTQYF. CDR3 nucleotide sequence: TGCGCCAGCAGTTCTACTAGCGGGGGGCCCCGAGGAAGCACAGATACGCAGTATTTT.

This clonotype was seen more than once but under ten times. DNA of the CDR3: TGTGCCAGCAGCTCCGGCGAGTGGCAACCTGAGCAGTTCTTC. It specifies CASSSGEWQPEQFF. The chain employs TRBV14 and TRBJ2-5; D remains unclear. Matching the DNA end better, TRBJ2-1 makes the J call doubtful. CDR1 and CDR2 from the germline V gene are SGHDN and FVKESK. The CDR3 runs 14 residues.

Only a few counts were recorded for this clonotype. The CDR3 coding sequence is TGCAGTGCTAGCCCAGAGACAGGGGTCAATCAGCCCCAGCATTTT. Amino acid sequence: CSASPETGVNQPQHF. V gene TRBV20-1 combines with J gene TRBJ1-5; 8 bases match TRBD1. The J segment lost 3 bases and the V segment lost 3 bases, leaving 7 bases of the junction unmatched. This CDR3 region has 15 residues. Germline V lookup: CDR1 DFQATT, CDR2 SNEGSKA (reference sequence).

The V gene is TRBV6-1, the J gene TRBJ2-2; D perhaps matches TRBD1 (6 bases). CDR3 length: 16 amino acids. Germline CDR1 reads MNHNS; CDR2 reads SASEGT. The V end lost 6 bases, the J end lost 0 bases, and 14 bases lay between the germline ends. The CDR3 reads CASRVTGTTNTGELFF. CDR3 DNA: TGTGCCAGCAGAGTGACCGGGACAACGAACACCGGGGAGCTGTTTTTT.

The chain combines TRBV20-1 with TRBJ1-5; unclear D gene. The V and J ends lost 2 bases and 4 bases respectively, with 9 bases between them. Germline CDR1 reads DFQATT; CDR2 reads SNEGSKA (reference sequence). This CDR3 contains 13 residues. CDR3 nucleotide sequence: TGCAGTGCTAGACAAGACACAAATCAGCCCCAGCATTTT. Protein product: CSARQDTNQPQHF.

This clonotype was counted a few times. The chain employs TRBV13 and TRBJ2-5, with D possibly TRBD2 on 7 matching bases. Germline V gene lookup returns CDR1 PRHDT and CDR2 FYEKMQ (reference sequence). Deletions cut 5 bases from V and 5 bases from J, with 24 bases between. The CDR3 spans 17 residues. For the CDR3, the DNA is TGTGCCAGCAGCCTAAGTGGAATGGGGGGGCCACGTGAGACCCAGTACTTC. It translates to CASSLSGMGGPRETQYF.

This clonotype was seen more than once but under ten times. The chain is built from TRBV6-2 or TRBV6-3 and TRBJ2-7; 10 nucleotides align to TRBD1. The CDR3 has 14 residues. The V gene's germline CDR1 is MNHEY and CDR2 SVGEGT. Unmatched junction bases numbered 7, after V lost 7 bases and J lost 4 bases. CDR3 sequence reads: CASKRGQGSYEQYF. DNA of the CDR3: TGTGCCAGCAAACGGGGACAGGGGTCTTACGAGCAGTACTTC.

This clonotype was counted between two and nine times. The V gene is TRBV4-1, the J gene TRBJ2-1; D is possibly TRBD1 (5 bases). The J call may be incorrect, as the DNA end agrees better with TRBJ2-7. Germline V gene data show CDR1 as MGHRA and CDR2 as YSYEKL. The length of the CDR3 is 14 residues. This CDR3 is CASSQEYRSHEQYF. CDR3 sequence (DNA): TGCGCCAGCAGCCAAGAGTACAGGTCCCACGAGCAGTACTTC.

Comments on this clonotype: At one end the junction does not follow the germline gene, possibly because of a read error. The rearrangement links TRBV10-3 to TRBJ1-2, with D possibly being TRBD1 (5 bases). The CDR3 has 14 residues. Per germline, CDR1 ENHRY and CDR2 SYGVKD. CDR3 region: CTISESGRDYGYTF. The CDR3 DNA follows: TGTACCATCAGTGAGTCGGGGCGAGACTATGGCTACACCTTC.

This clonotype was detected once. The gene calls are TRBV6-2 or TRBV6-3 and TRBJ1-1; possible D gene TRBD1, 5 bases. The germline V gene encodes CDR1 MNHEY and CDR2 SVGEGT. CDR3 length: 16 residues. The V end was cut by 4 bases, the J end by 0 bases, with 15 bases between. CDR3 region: CASSSGQRTMNTEAFF. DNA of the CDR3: TGTGCCAGCAGTTCGGGGCAGCGGACTATGAACACTGAAGCTTTCTTT.

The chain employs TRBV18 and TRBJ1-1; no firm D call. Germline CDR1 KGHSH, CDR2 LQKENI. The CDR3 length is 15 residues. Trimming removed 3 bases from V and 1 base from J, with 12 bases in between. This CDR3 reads CASSPSEGGNTEAFF. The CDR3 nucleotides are TGTGCCAGCTCACCGAGTGAGGGTGGGAACACTGAAGCTTTCTTT. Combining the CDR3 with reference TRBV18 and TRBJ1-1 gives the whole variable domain NAGVMQNPRHLVRRRGQEARLRCSPMKGHSHVYWYRQLPEEGLKFMVYLQKENIIDESGMPKERFSAEFPKEGPSILRIQQVVRGDSAAYFCASSPSEGGNTEAFFGQGTRLTVV.